A single sample gave rise to the 27 T cell receptor beta chains below, sequenced in a study of blood T cell repertoires in COVID-19. Using immunoSEQ multiplex PCR, the repertoire was profiled, and TCRdb retains in-frame clones only, with some absent. The sample contains about 220,000 clones, 75% to 85% of which appear only once. The sample comprised peripheral blood. The receptors shown here come from a woman between 70 and 85 years old with acute or convalescent COVID-19.

V and J are TRBV5-4 and TRBJ1-5; a weak D match, TRBD1 (5 bases). V was cut by 4 bases and J by 5 bases, with 16 bases left in between. From germline, CDR1 is SGHNT and CDR2 YYREEE (reference sequence). This CDR3 has 15 residues. The CDR3: CASSAVPSRDQPQHF. CDR3 DNA sequence: TGTGCCAGCAGCGCAGTTCCCTCCAGGGATCAGCCCCAGCATTTT.

The sample holds a few counts of this clone. This chain links TRBV10-1 with TRBJ2-2, with a weak D call TRBD1 (6 bases). The CDR3 has 13 residues. Trimming removed 6 bases from V and 6 bases from J, with 11 bases in between. The germline V gene has CDR1 WNHNN and CDR2 SYGVQD (reference sequence). CDR3 protein: CASRPGVSGELFF. The CDR3 bases are TGCGCCAGCAGGCCAGGGGTATCCGGGGAGCTGTTTTTT.

J is TRBJ1-1 and V is TRBV6-6, with TRBD1 matching over 7 bases. Germline V gene lookup returns CDR1 MNHNY and CDR2 SVGAGI (reference sequence). The V segment lost 5 bases and the J segment 5 bases; nucleotides outside the gene matches: 8. The CDR3 length is 14 residues. CDR3 in amino acids: CASSRRQGGTEAFF. DNA for the CDR3: TGTGCCAGCAGTAGAAGACAGGGCGGGACTGAAGCTTTCTTT.

J is TRBJ1-1 and V is TRBV3-1 (or the pseudogene TRBV3-2), with D possibly TRBD1 on 6 matching bases. The V gene's germline CDR1 is LGHDT and CDR2 YNNKEL (reference sequence). CDR3 length: 14 residues. Trimming shortened V by 1 base and J by 3 bases, and 9 bases separated the two germline ends. The CDR3 nucleotides read TGTGCCAGCAGCCAAGTCTGGGGGCACACTGAAGCTTTCTTT. Translated: CASSQVWGHTEAFF.

This sequence joins TRBV4-3 and TRBJ2-3; 9 nucleotides line up with TRBD2. Germline CDR1 reads LGHNA; CDR2 reads YSLEER. The CDR3 is made up of 17 amino acids. V dropped 4 bases and J dropped 3; count of bases not matched to a gene: 11. CDR3 loop: CASSLLPVAGVTDTQYF. In nucleotides, the CDR3 is TGCGCCAGCAGCCTACTACCGGTAGCGGGGGTGACAGATACGCAGTATTTT.

This sequence joins TRBV5-5 and TRBJ1-1; 7 positions match TRBD1. In germline, CDR1 is SGHKS, CDR2 YYEKEE (reference sequence). Trimming cost V 5 bases and J 2 bases; bases outside gene matches: 3. There are 13 residues in the CDR3. The DNA for the CDR3 is TGTGCCAGCAGGGGACAGACCAACACTGAAGCTTTCTTT. Translation: CASRGQTNTEAFF.

The chain links TRBV19 to TRBJ1-3; no clear D gene. The V end lost 4 bases, the J end lost 0 bases, and 13 bases lay between the germline ends. Germline V gives CDR1 LNHDA, CDR2 SQIVND (reference sequence). This CDR3 spans 16 amino acids. CDR3 sequence: CASSTSIVNSGNTIYF. CDR3 DNA sequence: TGTGCCAGTAGTACTTCAATAGTGAACTCTGGAAACACCATATATTTT.

The J gene is TRBJ2-7, the V gene TRBV4-1; TRBD2 is a possible D gene (5 bases). CDR1 is MGHRA and CDR2 is YSYEKL in the germline V gene. The CDR3 loop spans 13 amino acids. The germline V and J ends were trimmed by 0 bases and 5 bases, with 8 bases remaining between them. The CDR3 reads CASSQDYGNEQYF. CDR3 DNA sequence: TGCGCCAGCAGCCAAGATTACGGGAACGAGCAGTACTTC.

The gene calls are TRBV5-1 and TRBJ1-5; the D is unclear. Trimming took off 2 bases at V and 5 bases at J, with 8 bases between the two ends. There are 13 residues in the CDR3. Germline CDR1 and CDR2: SGHRS and YFSETQ. CDR3 sequence: CASSFSGDQPQHF. CDR3 bases: TGCGCCAGCAGCTTCTCCGGGGATCAGCCCCAGCATTTT.

The chain carries TRBV4-2 and TRBJ1-4; TRBD1 agrees at 9 bases. The trim removed 1 base at V and 7 bases at J, leaving 1 base unmatched. Germline assignment: CDR1 LGHNA and CDR2 YNFKEQ. CDR3 size: 14 residues. CDR3 nucleotides: TGTGCCAGCAGCCAAGGACAGGGGGGTGAAAAACTGTTTTTT. Its protein is CASSQGQGGEKLFF.

This chain uses TRBV5-1 with TRBJ2-5, with a possible D match to TRBD1 (6 bases). CDR1 and CDR2 (germline): SGHRS, YFSETQ. This CDR3 region has 15 residues. Trimming cost V 3 bases and J 5 bases, with 17 bases left between them. CDR3 region: CASSWLPGAQETQYF. The CDR3 region has the DNA TGCGCCAGCAGCTGGCTCCCAGGGGCTCAGGAGACCCAGTACTTC.

CDR3: CASSDPLFGYTF. The DNA of the CDR3 is TGTGCCAGCAGTGACCCCCTCTTTGGCTACACCTTC. This chain connects TRBV2 to TRBJ1-2; unclear D gene. Germline V CDR1 and CDR2: SNHLY, FYNNEI. Trimming removed 3 bases from V and 7 bases from J, with 9 bases in between. The CDR3 has 12 residues.

The chain uses TRBV28 and TRBJ1-3; D ambiguous. This CDR3 has 14 amino acids. Per the germline V gene, CDR1 is MDHEN and CDR2 is SYDVKM. Trimming removed 6 bases from V and 7 bases from J, with 16 bases in between. The CDR3 loop is CASSRLGIGNTIYF. The CDR3 coding sequence is TGTGCCAGCAGCCGCCTCGGGATAGGGAACACCATATATTTT.

A single count supports this clone. This rearrangement joins TRBV7-6 to TRBJ2-1; the match to TRBD2 covers 7 bases. The CDR3 is 18 residues long. Trimming cost V 5 bases and J 10 bases; bases outside gene matches: 23. The germline V gene encodes CDR1 SGHVS and CDR2 FNYEAQ. The CDR3 coding sequence is TGTGCCAGCAGCCTTAGCGGCGTTGGTGGGGGAGGGGCTGGGGAGCAGTTCTTC. As protein: CASSLSGVGGGGAGEQFF.

The chain couples TRBV19 to TRBJ1-1, with 8 positions matching TRBD1. CDR1 is LNHDA, CDR2 SQIVND, per germline (reference sequence). The CDR3 contains 14 residues. The V segment lost 3 bases and the J segment 0 bases; nucleotides outside the gene matches: 0. The CDR3 sequence is CASSMGQVNTEAFF. DNA of the CDR3: TGTGCCAGTAGTATGGGACAGGTGAACACTGAAGCTTTCTTT.

The rearrangement joins TRBV24-1 to TRBJ2-5, with 8 bases lining up with TRBD1. The CDR3 runs to 15 residues. V shed 0 bases, J shed 4 bases, and the junction held 3 bases outside the gene matches. Germline V gene lookup returns CDR1 KGHDR and CDR2 SFDVKD. The CDR3 region is CATSDLTGGLETQYF. The CDR3 DNA follows: TGTGCCACCAGTGATTTGACAGGGGGATTAGAGACCCAGTACTTC.

This chain joins TRBV7-2 and TRBJ1-2, with a weak D call TRBD1 (6 bases). CDR3 length equals 15 residues. Germline CDR1 reads SGHTA; CDR2 reads FQGNSA. Trimming took off 5 bases at V and 2 bases at J, with 15 bases between the two ends. CDR3 protein: CASSIKTGFNYGYTF. DNA of the CDR3: TGTGCCAGCAGCATTAAGACAGGCTTCAACTATGGCTACACCTTC.

The chain carries TRBV9 and TRBJ1-2; 7 nucleotides align to TRBD1. The germline V gene encodes CDR1 SGDLS and CDR2 YYNGEE. Trimming removed 4 bases from V and 4 bases from J; junction bases left unmatched: 7. This CDR3 comprises 14 residues. DNA of the CDR3: TGTGCCAGCAGCTCGAGCCAGGGGGGCTATGGCTACACCTTC. Protein: CASSSSQGGYGYTF.

The V gene is TRBV20-1, the J gene TRBJ1-4, with a tentative D call TRBD1 (5 bases). V shed 3 bases and J shed 5 bases, with 19 bases lying between them. CDR1 and CDR2 from the germline V gene are DFQATT and SNEGSKA (reference sequence). The CDR3 is 16 residues long. As DNA, the CDR3 is TGCAGTGCTAGTGGGGCAGTCTCGCCTCAAAATGAAAAACTGTTTTTT. Protein: CSASGAVSPQNEKLFF.

This clone showed up just a few times. The chain recombines TRBV9 with TRBJ1-1; D might be TRBD1 (6 bases). This CDR3 has 14 residues. With 2 bases removed from V and 5 bases from J, the gap between germline ends came to 13 bases. Per the germline V gene, CDR1 is SGDLS and CDR2 is YYNGEE. In DNA, the CDR3 is TGTGCCAGCAGCGTGGACAGAGTATTGACTGAAGCTTTCTTT. Translating gives CASSVDRVLTEAFF. The full variable domain, completed using reference TRBV9 and TRBJ1-1, is DSGVTQTPKHLITATGQRVTLRCSPRSGDLSVYWYQQSLDQGLQFLIQYYNGEERAKGNILERFSAQQFPDLHSELNLSSLELGDSALYFCASSVDRVLTEAFFGQGTRLTVV.

The chain couples TRBV7-9 to TRBJ1-2; TRBD1 is a possible D gene (6 bases). The CDR3 has 15 residues. V was cut by 1 base and J by 13 bases, with 22 bases left in between. The germline gives CDR1 SEHNR, CDR2 FQNEAQ (reference sequence). The chain's CDR3 is CASSLEVVQGFTITF. In DNA form, the CDR3 reads TGTGCCAGCAGCTTAGAGGTCGTACAGGGTTTTACTATCACCTTC.

The genes are TRBV28 and TRBJ2-3; D is unclear. Germline values: CDR1 MDHEN, CDR2 SYDVKM. The CDR3 covers 16 residues. The germline V and J ends were trimmed by 2 bases and 0 bases, with 12 bases remaining between them. CDR3 DNA sequence: TGTGCCAGCAGTTTAGGTGTTAGTTCTAGCACAGATACGCAGTATTTT. Its protein product is CASSLGVSSSTDTQYF.

V is TRBV27 and J is TRBJ2-7, with 7 bases that match TRBD1. Germline trimming cut 5 bases from V and 3 bases from J; bases unmatched to any gene: 4. Per the germline V gene, CDR1 is MNHEY and CDR2 is SMNVEV (reference sequence). CDR3 size: 13 residues. Written as DNA, the CDR3 is TGTGCCAGCAGTCTCCGGGACAGCTACGAGCAGTACTTC. This sequence encodes CASSLRDSYEQYF.

In the case of this clone: An end of the junction differs from the germline gene, which may be a read error. This CDR3 is also generated by other DNA sequences in the sample. The chain couples TRBV19 to TRBJ1-6, with 7 bases lining up with TRBD1. Germline lookup yields CDR1 LNHDA and CDR2 SQIVND (reference sequence). The CDR3 sequence is 16 residues long. CDR3 DNA sequence: TGTGCCAGTAGTAAGGACAGGAGCTCCTATAATTCACCCCTCCATTTT. Protein sequence: CASSKDRSSYNSPLHF.

The chain couples TRBV11-1 to TRBJ2-5, with TRBD1 matching 9 bases. The CDR3 length is 13 residues. CDR1 and CDR2 (germline): SGHAT, FQDESV (reference sequence). With 5 bases clipped from V and 5 bases from J, the junction kept 3 bases outside the gene matches. The CDR3 is CASSTGGSETQYF. The DNA for the CDR3 is TGTGCCAGCAGCACAGGGGGCAGTGAGACCCAGTACTTC. Drawing the rest from reference TRBV11-1 and TRBJ2-5, the complete variable domain is EAEVAQSPRYKITEKSQAVAFWCDPISGHATLYWYRQILGQGPELLVQFQDESVVDDSQLPKDRFSAERLKGVDSTLKIQPAELGDSAMYLCASSTGGSETQYFGPGTRLLVL.

The gene calls are TRBV27 and TRBJ1-5; the match to TRBD1 covers 10 bases. Trimming removed 5 bases from V and 3 bases from J; junction bases left unmatched: 7. The CDR3 covers 16 residues. Germline V lookup: CDR1 MNHEY, CDR2 SMNVEV (reference sequence). The CDR3 region has the DNA TGTGCCAGCAGTCCCTGGGACAGGGGATTCAATCAGCCCCAGCATTTT. Translating gives CASSPWDRGFNQPQHF.

Many counts were recorded for this clone. The chain is built from TRBV4-2 and TRBJ1-5; no definite D call. Trimming took off 0 bases at V and 4 bases at J, with 10 bases between the two ends. Germline CDR1 and CDR2: LGHNA and YNFKEQ. There are 15 residues in the CDR3. CDR3 protein: CASSQEWRANQPQHF. The CDR3 DNA is TGTGCCAGCAGCCAAGAGTGGAGGGCGAATCAGCCCCAGCATTTT.